The 29 T cell receptor beta chains in this list originate from one sample, sequenced in a study of blood T cell repertoires in COVID-19. Some clones are missing from TCRdb's copy, which holds only in-frame ones; the method was immunoSEQ multiplex PCR. The sample contains approximately 97,000 clones, about 91% of which appear only once. Material: peripheral blood. The receptors here all came from a man aged 50 or older with COVID-19, enrolled during active disease.

CDR3 protein: CASSPTDRTGISGYTF. The CDR3 coding sequence is TGTGCCAGCAGTCCCACTGATAGGACAGGGATATCTGGCTACACCTTC. This sequence joins TRBV3-1 (or the pseudogene TRBV3-2) and TRBJ1-2; TRBD1 matches 8 bases. J was trimmed by 7 bases and V by 6 bases; bases with no gene match: 16. Germline V lookup: CDR1 LGHDT, CDR2 YNNKEL (reference sequence). The CDR3 length is 16 residues.

The chain uses TRBV28 and TRBJ1-1, with a tentative D call TRBD1 (6 bases). The length of the CDR3 is 13 residues. CDR1 MDHEN and CDR2 SYDVKM come from the germline V gene. Trimming left V 5 bases short and J 1 base short, with 8 bases between. The CDR3: CASSRQENTEAFF. In DNA, the CDR3 is TGTGCCAGCAGTAGACAGGAGAACACTGAAGCTTTCTTT.

This clone occurred a few times. This sample includes further DNA sequences coding for the same CDR3. The chain joins TRBV7-2 to TRBJ1-1; D possibly corresponds to TRBD1 (5 bases). The CDR3 runs to 13 residues. V was pared by 1 base and J by 5 bases, with 8 bases between. Germline V lookup: CDR1 SGHTA, CDR2 FQGNSA. This CDR3 is CASSLDRITEAFF. The CDR3 DNA follows: TGTGCCAGCAGCTTAGACAGGATTACTGAAGCTTTCTTT. The full variable domain, completed using reference TRBV7-2 and TRBJ1-1, is GAGVSQSPSNKVTEKGKDVELRCDPISGHTALYWYRQSLGQGLEFLIYFQGNSAPDKSGLPSDRFSAERTGGSVSTLTIQRTQQEDSAVYLCASSLDRITEAFFGQGTRLTVV.

The rearrangement uses TRBV5-1 and TRBJ2-3; 15 bases match TRBD2. Germline values: CDR1 SGHRS, CDR2 YFSETQ. Trimming cost V 4 bases and J 1 base; bases outside gene matches: 4. The CDR3 contains 17 residues. This chain's CDR3 is CASSPRTSGGGTDTQYF. Written as DNA, the CDR3 is TGCGCCAGCAGCCCACGGACTAGCGGGGGGGGCACAGATACGCAGTATTTT.

The chain carries TRBV5-5 and TRBJ1-2; 7 bases match TRBD1. The CDR3 is 15 amino acids. The V gene end was trimmed by 1 base and the J gene end by 8 bases; junction bases not matched to a gene: 11. CDR1 SGHKS and CDR2 YYEKEE come from the germline V gene (reference sequence). The CDR3 DNA reads as TGTGCCAGCAGCTTGAAGGGGGCGACAGGGATGGGCTACACCTTC. Protein sequence: CASSLKGATGMGYTF.

This clone came up once. V usage is TRBV3-1 (or the pseudogene TRBV3-2) and J usage is TRBJ1-5, with 10 bases fitting TRBD1. After removal of 4 bases from V and 2 bases from J, the junction contained 2 bases not matched to a gene. Germline-derived CDR1 and CDR2 are LGHDT and YNNKEL (reference sequence). The CDR3 loop spans 15 amino acids. DNA of the CDR3: TGTGCCAGCAGCCTGGGGACAGGGGGCAATCAGCCCCAGCATTTT. It encodes CASSLGTGGNQPQHF.

This chain uses TRBV5-1 with TRBJ2-7; 7 bases are shared with TRBD2. V lost 4 bases, J lost 4 bases, and 8 bases stayed unmatched. The CDR3 is 14 amino acids. CDR1 and CDR2 from the germline V gene are SGHRS and YFSETQ. Here the CDR3 reads CASSGSGTIYEQYF. The CDR3 DNA sequence: TGCGCCAGCAGCGGGTCCGGGACTATATACGAGCAGTACTTC.

The sample holds one count of this clone. V and J are TRBV4-3 and TRBJ1-5; D gene unclear. Trimming removed 0 bases from V and 4 bases from J, with 13 bases in between. The V gene's germline CDR1 is LGHNA and CDR2 YSLEER. The CDR3 extends over 16 amino acids. The CDR3 reads CASSQELLAINQPQHF. CDR3 coding DNA: TGCGCCAGCAGCCAAGAACTGTTAGCGATAAATCAGCCCCAGCATTTT.

The chain recombines TRBV10-2 with TRBJ2-2, with 9 bases that match TRBD1. The junction had 6 bases not matched to a gene; V was cut back by 10 bases and J by 0 bases. CDR1 and CDR2 (germline): WSHSY, SAAADI. CDR3 size: 15 residues. The CDR3 loop reads CATQDRGANTGELFF. CDR3 sequence (DNA): TGCGCCACTCAAGACAGGGGGGCGAACACCGGGGAGCTGTTTTTT.

The chain links TRBV6-5 to TRBJ1-2; 9 bases agree with TRBD1. Per the germline V gene, CDR1 is MNHEY and CDR2 is SVGAGI. The J segment lost 4 bases and the V segment lost 5 bases, leaving 5 bases of the junction unmatched. This CDR3 comprises 14 residues. In nucleotides, the CDR3 is TGTGCCAGCAGTACCGGGACAGGGATCTATGGCTACACCTTC. Its translation is CASSTGTGIYGYTF.

The CDR3 coding sequence is TGTGCCAGCAGCTTAGGGGCAGTTGAAGCTTTCTTT. Protein: CASSLGAVEAFF. The chain couples TRBV7-9 to TRBJ1-1; no clear D gene. The CDR3 runs to 12 residues. Per the germline V gene, CDR1 is SEHNR and CDR2 is FQNEAQ (reference sequence). V was shortened by 1 base and J by 7 bases, with 7 bases between the two germline ends.

The chain is built from TRBV28 and TRBJ1-5; a weak D match, TRBD1 (5 bases). Germline V gene lookup returns CDR1 MDHEN and CDR2 SYDVKM. The CDR3 spans 14 residues. Trimming cost V 6 bases and J 0 bases, with 9 bases left between them. The CDR3 here is CASRTGNSNQPQHF. The CDR3 nucleotides are TGTGCCAGCAGAACAGGAAATAGCAATCAGCCCCAGCATTTT. Full variable domain (rest looked up from reference TRBV28 and TRBJ1-5): DVKVTQSSRYLVKRTGEKVFLECVQDMDHENMFWYRQDPGLGLRLIYFSYDVKMKEKGDIPEGYSVSREKKERFSLILESASTNQTSMYLCASRTGNSNQPQHFGDGTRLSIL.

The CDR3 spells CASSLYSGKDQPQHF. As DNA, the CDR3 is TGTGCCAGCAGCTTATATTCGGGAAAGGACCAGCCCCAGCATTTT. This chain connects TRBV11-2 to TRBJ1-5; D unclear. The germline V gene has CDR1 SGHAT and CDR2 FQNNGV. Trimming shortened V by 2 bases and J by 7 bases, and 15 bases separated the two germline ends. This CDR3 has 15 amino acids.

The gene calls are TRBV4-3 and TRBJ1-4; TRBD1 aligns across 7 bases. Trimming at V came to 0 bases and at J to 8 bases, leaving 6 bases not matched to a gene. CDR1 and CDR2 (germline): LGHNA, YSLEER. This CDR3 has 15 residues. CDR3 coding DNA: TGCGCCAGCAGCCAAGATCCGGGACAGTACGAAAAACTGTTTTTT. It codes for CASSQDPGQYEKLFF.

This clone was counted between two and nine times. The chain joins TRBV19 to TRBJ1-4; 9 bases map to TRBD1. The CDR3 spans 13 residues. Germline CDR1 LNHDA, CDR2 SQIVND (reference sequence). The J segment lost 8 bases and the V segment lost 6 bases, leaving 4 bases of the junction unmatched. The CDR3 sequence is CASRDRGREKLFF. In DNA, the CDR3 is TGTGCCAGTAGGGACAGGGGAAGAGAAAAACTGTTTTTT.

CDR3 in DNA: TGTGCCAGCAGTCACCTCAGGGATGGCTACACCTTC. This codes for CASSHLRDGYTF. V gene TRBV11-2 combines with J gene TRBJ1-2; D is possibly TRBD1 (5 bases). Germline V gene data show CDR1 as SGHAT and CDR2 as FQNNGV. This CDR3 has 12 amino acids. Trimming left V 6 bases short and J 6 bases short, with 11 bases between.

The chain carries TRBV5-6 and TRBJ1-6, with a weak D call TRBD1 (5 bases). V lost 0 bases and J lost 0, with 7 bases in between. Per the germline V gene, CDR1 is SGHDT and CDR2 is YYEEEE. CDR3 length equals 16 residues. CDR3 residues: CASSLAGGSYNSPLHF. The CDR3, as DNA: TGTGCCAGCAGCTTGGCGGGGGGCTCCTATAATTCACCCCTCCACTTT. The full variable domain, completed using reference TRBV5-6 and TRBJ1-6, is DAGVTQSPTHLIKTRGQQVTLRCSPKSGHDTVSWYQQALGQGPQFIFQYYEEEERQRGNFPDRFSGHQFPNYSSELNVNALLLGDSALYLCASSLAGGSYNSPLHFGNGTRLTVT.

The J gene is TRBJ2-3, the V gene TRBV30; 11 bases align to TRBD2. Germline V gene sequence: CDR1 GTSNPN, CDR2 SVGIG (reference sequence). The CDR3 totals 15 residues. V lost 0 bases, J lost 3 bases, and 2 bases stayed unmatched. Written as DNA, the CDR3 is TGTGCCTGGAGTGTTAGCGGGGGGGCAACAGATACGCAGTATTTT. Translation gives CAWSVSGGATDTQYF.

The chain uses TRBV9 and TRBJ2-2; D gene uncertain. V lost 3 bases and J 7 bases, leaving 10 bases between the germline ends. Germline V gene sequence: CDR1 SGDLS, CDR2 YYNGEE. The CDR3 covers 13 residues. This CDR3 reads CASSAVFRGELFF. CDR3 sequence (DNA): TGTGCCAGCAGCGCGGTATTCCGCGGGGAGCTGTTTTTT.

The chain recombines TRBV7-8 with TRBJ2-7; D is perhaps TRBD2 (6 bases). This CDR3 spans 14 amino acids. The germline V gene has CDR1 SGHVS and CDR2 FQNEAQ. Trimming stripped 8 bases from V and 3 bases from J, with 17 bases between. CDR3 region: CASCPFGSDYEQYF. CDR3 DNA: TGTGCCAGCTGCCCGTTCGGGAGTGACTACGAGCAGTACTTC.

The V gene is TRBV25-1, the J gene TRBJ2-1, with D perhaps matching TRBD2 (5 bases). In germline, CDR1 is MGHDK, CDR2 SYGVNS. The CDR3 extends over 12 amino acids. V was trimmed by 3 bases and J by 7 bases, leaving 7 bases between them. The CDR3 sequence: CASSDAGNEQFF. CDR3 coding DNA: TGTGCCAGCAGTGATGCGGGTAATGAGCAGTTCTTC.

The chain recombines TRBV9 with TRBJ2-1; unclear D gene. Germline V gene data show CDR1 as SGDLS and CDR2 as YYNGEE. V gave up 0 bases and J gave up 10 bases, with 14 bases separating them. CDR3 size: 14 residues. The CDR3 bases are TGTGCCAGCAGCGTAGCCCCTGAGGCCGGCGAGCAGTTCTTC. This translates into CASSVAPEAGEQFF.

V gene TRBV10-3 combines with J gene TRBJ2-2; 8 bases are a match to TRBD1. V trimming: 11 bases; J trimming: 5 bases; junction bases outside the gene matches: 4. This CDR3 comprises 12 residues. From germline, CDR1 is ENHRY and CDR2 SYGVKD. The CDR3 here is CASTGETGELFF. DNA of the CDR3: TGTGCCTCGACAGGGGAGACCGGGGAGCTGTTTTTT.

The genes are TRBV6-5 and TRBJ1-4, with 7 bases lining up with TRBD1. The CDR3 is 15 amino acids. Germline CDR1 MNHEY, CDR2 SVGAGI. V dropped 9 bases and J dropped 6; count of bases not matched to a gene: 13. The CDR3 loop reads CASLYWTGLHEKLFF. In nucleotides, the CDR3 is TGTGCCAGTTTATACTGGACAGGCTTACATGAAAAACTGTTTTTT.

This chain uses TRBV9 with TRBJ1-4; D gene uncertain. Between the trimmed V and J ends, which lost 1 base and 8 bases, there was a span of 9 bases. Germline V gives CDR1 SGDLS, CDR2 YYNGEE. CDR3 length equals 13 residues. CDR3 region: CASSVKPGEKLFF. For the CDR3, the DNA is TGTGCCAGCAGCGTAAAACCGGGGGAAAAACTGTTTTTT.

The rearrangement uses TRBV7-8 and TRBJ1-5; 8 nucleotides line up with TRBD1. V shed 3 bases, J shed 0 bases, and the junction held 16 bases outside the gene matches. CDR3 length equals 20 residues. The germline gives CDR1 SGHVS, CDR2 FQNEAQ. The CDR3: CASSFRSDRAVQNSNQPQHF. The CDR3 DNA follows: TGTGCCAGCAGCTTTCGATCGGACAGGGCGGTTCAAAATAGCAATCAGCCCCAGCATTTT.

The chain carries TRBV19 and TRBJ2-7; TRBD2 aligns across 7 bases. The junction had 4 bases not matched to a gene; V was cut back by 5 bases and J by 3 bases. This CDR3 comprises 13 residues. CDR1 and CDR2 from the germline V gene are LNHDA and SQIVND (reference sequence). CDR3 in DNA: TGTGCCAGTAGTTCCTGGGAGGGCTACGAGCAGTACTTC. Amino acid sequence: CASSSWEGYEQYF.

The chain recombines TRBV11-1 with TRBJ2-5, with D maybe TRBD2 (6 bases). This CDR3 is 14 amino acids long. V lost 6 bases and J lost 2, with 13 bases in between. Germline CDR1 SGHAT, CDR2 FQDESV (reference sequence). CDR3 region: CASSFAEGQETQYF. In nucleotides, the CDR3 is TGTGCCAGCAGTTTCGCGGAGGGGCAAGAGACCCAGTACTTC.

This rearrangement joins TRBV2 to TRBJ1-1, with D tentatively TRBD1 (5 bases). The CDR3 spans 14 residues. Between the trimmed V and J ends, which lost 6 bases and 0 bases, there was a span of 11 bases. Germline V gene sequence: CDR1 SNHLY, CDR2 FYNNEI. The CDR3 protein is CASREQEVNTEAFF. DNA of the CDR3: TGTGCCAGCAGGGAACAGGAGGTGAACACTGAAGCTTTCTTT.